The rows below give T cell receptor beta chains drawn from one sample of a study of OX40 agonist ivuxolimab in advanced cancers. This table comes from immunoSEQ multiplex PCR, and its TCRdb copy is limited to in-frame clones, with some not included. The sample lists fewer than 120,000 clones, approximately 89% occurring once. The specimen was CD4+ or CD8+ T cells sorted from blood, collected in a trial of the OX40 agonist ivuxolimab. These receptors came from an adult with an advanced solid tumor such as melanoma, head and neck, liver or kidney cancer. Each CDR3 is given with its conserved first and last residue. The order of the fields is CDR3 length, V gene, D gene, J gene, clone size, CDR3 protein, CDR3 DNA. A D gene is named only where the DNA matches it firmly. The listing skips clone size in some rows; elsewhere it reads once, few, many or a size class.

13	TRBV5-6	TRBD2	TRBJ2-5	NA	CASSLTSAATQYF	TGTGCCAGCAGCTTGACTAGCGCGGCGACCCAGTACTTC
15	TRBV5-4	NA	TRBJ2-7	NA	CASSFGGRSDYEQYF	TGTGCCAGCAGCTTCGGGGGGCGCAGTGACTACGAGCAGTACTTC
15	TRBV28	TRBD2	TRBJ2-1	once	CASRRREGLHNEQFF	TGTGCCAGCCGGCGGAGGGAGGGCCTGCATAATGAGCAGTTCTTC
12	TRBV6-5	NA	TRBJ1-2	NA	CASSYDYRGYTF	TGTGCCAGCAGTTACGACTACCGAGGCTACACCTTC
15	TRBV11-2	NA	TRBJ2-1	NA	CASSPLRQANNEQFF	TGTGCCAGCAGCCCGTTGAGGCAGGCAAACAATGAGCAGTTCTTC
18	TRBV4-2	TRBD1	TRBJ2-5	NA	CASSQDSPQGAVLETQYF	TGTGCCAGCAGCCAAGACTCCCCACAGGGGGCGGTATTGGAGACCCAGTACTTC
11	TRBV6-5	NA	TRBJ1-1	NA	CASSERSEAFF	TGTGCCAGCAGTGAGAGGTCTGAAGCTTTCTTT
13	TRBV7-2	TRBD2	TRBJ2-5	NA	CASSSSGRETQYF	TGTGCCAGCAGCTCTAGCGGGAGGGAGACCCAGTACTTC
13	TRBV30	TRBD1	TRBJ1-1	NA	CACQGEPNTEAFF	TGTGCCTGTCAGGGGGAACCGAACACTGAAGCTTTCTTT
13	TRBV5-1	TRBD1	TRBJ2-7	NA	CASGTGGEYEQYF	TGCGCCAGCGGGACAGGGGGCGAGTACGAGCAGTACTTC
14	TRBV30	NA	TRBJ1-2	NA	CAWDRGGLLYGYTF	TGTGCCTGGGACCGAGGAGGGCTCCTCTATGGCTACACCTTC
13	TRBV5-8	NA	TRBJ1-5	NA	CASSTGRPQPQHF	TGTGCCAGCAGCACTGGGCGACCTCAGCCCCAGCATTTT
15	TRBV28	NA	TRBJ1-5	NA	CASSGRWGINQPQHF	TGTGCCAGCAGCGGACGCTGGGGGATCAATCAGCCCCAGCATTTT
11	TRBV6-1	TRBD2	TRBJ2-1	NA	CASGGNNEQFF	TGTGCCTCCGGGGGGAACAATGAGCAGTTCTTC
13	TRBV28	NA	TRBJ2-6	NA	CASSRGGANVLTF	TGTGCCAGCAGTCGGGGCGGGGCCAACGTCCTGACTTTC
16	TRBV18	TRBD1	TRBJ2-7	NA	CASSPDVGTGVYEQYF	TGTGCCAGCTCACCAGACGTTGGGACAGGAGTTTACGAGCAGTACTTC
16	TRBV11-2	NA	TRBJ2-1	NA	CASSFRGGAGYNEQFF	TGTGCCAGCAGCTTCAGGGGGGGAGCGGGATACAATGAGCAGTTCTTC
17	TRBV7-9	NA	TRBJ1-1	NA	CASSHGQLRGLNTEAFF	TGTGCCAGCAGCCACGGACAGTTGAGGGGTCTGAACACTGAAGCTTTCTTT
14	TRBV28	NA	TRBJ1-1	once	CASSFTIQKGQAFF	TGTGCCAGCAGTTTTACCATTCAGAAGGGCCAAGCTTTCTTT
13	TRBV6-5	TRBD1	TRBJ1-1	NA	CASTRQGYTEAFF	TGTGCCAGCACCAGACAGGGGTACACTGAAGCTTTCTTT
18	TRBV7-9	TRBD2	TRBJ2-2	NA	CASSRGLAGRKNTGELFF	TGTGCCAGCAGCCGAGGACTAGCGGGGCGTAAAAACACCGGGGAGCTGTTTTTT
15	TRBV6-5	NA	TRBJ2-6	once	CASTLIQDGANVLTF	TGTGCCAGCACCTTAATACAGGACGGGGCCAACGTCCTGACTTTC
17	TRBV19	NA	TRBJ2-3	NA	CASSPGTPEVLTDTQYF	TGTGCCAGTAGTCCCGGGACACCAGAAGTACTCACAGATACGCAGTATTTT
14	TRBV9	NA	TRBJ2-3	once	CASAPYDSTDTQYF	TGTGCCAGTGCCCCCTACGACAGCACAGATACGCAGTATTTT
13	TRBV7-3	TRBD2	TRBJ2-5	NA	CASSRGPGGTQYF	TGTGCCAGCAGCCGAGGGCCGGGAGGGACCCAGTACTTC
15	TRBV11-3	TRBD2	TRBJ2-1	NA	CASSVSGSSYNEQFF	TGTGCCAGCAGCGTTAGCGGGAGCTCCTACAATGAGCAGTTCTTC
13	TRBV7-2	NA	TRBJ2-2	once	CASSPDFVGELFF	TGTGCCAGCAGCCCGGATTTCGTCGGGGAGCTGTTTTTT
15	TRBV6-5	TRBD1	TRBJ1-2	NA	CASSYSGTELDGYTF	TGTGCCAGCAGTTACTCGGGGACAGAATTAGATGGCTACACCTTC
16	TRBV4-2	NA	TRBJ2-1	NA	CASSQDRGMFGNEQFF	TGTGCCAGCAGCCAAGATAGAGGGATGTTCGGGAATGAGCAGTTCTTC
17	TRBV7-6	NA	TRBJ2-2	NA	CASSLEAGGRNTGELFF	TGTGCCAGCAGCTTAGAGGCCGGGGGAAGGAACACCGGGGAGCTGTTTTTT
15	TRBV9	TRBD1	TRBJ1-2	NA	CASSETDRVTGGYTF	TGTGCCAGCAGCGAAACGGACAGGGTAACCGGTGGCTACACCTTC
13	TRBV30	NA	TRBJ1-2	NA	CAWSVFGGGGYTF	TGTGCCTGGAGTGTATTCGGGGGGGGTGGCTACACCTTC
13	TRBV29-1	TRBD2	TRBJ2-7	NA	CSGTSGVFGEQYF	TGCAGCGGGACTAGCGGGGTTTTCGGCGAGCAGTACTTC
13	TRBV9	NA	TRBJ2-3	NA	CASSGENTDTQYF	TGTGCCAGCAGCGGCGAAAACACAGATACGCAGTATTTT
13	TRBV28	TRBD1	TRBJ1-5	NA	CARRTRGDQPQHF	TGTGCCCGCAGAACCAGGGGGGATCAGCCCCAGCATTTT
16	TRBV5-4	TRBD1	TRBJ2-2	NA	CASSLGTGQFTGELFF	TGTGCCAGCAGCTTAGGGACAGGGCAATTCACCGGGGAGCTGTTTTTT
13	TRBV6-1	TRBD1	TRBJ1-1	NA	CASRQTGSDEAFF	TGTGCCAGCAGACAGACAGGGTCCGATGAAGCTTTCTTT
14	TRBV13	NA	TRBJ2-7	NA	CASSVGDNSYEQYF	TGTGCCAGCAGCGTAGGGGACAACTCCTACGAGCAGTACTTC
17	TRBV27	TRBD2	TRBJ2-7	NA	CASSLLGGGRELSEQYF	TGTGCCAGCAGTTTATTGGGTGGCGGGAGAGAGTTAAGCGAGCAGTACTTC
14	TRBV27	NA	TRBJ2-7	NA	CASSNMFAVDKQYF	TGTGCCAGCAGTAATATGTTCGCCGTGGACAAGCAGTACTTC
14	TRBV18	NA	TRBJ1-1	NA	CASSRGTDNTEAFF	TGTGCCAGCTCACGAGGGACGGACAACACTGAAGCTTTCTTT